Below, one T cell receptor beta chain is given with its context. Its antigen is not known. Mismatch with germline at one junction end may stem from a read error. This record belongs to a study of tumor-infiltrating lymphocytes in localized non-small cell lung cancer. On the study more broadly: Tumor tissue and non-adjacent uninvolved lung came from each patient. Points from the study as a whole: T-cell fraction did not differ between immunotypes IM1 and IM2.

The assay was immunoSEQ multiplex PCR, and TCRdb's table has in-frame clones only and misses some. The profile shows some 14,000 clones, around two thirds of them singletons. Germline CDR1 is SGHDT and CDR2 is YYEEEE. CDR3 size: 13 residues. Sequencing input: uninvolved lung tissue not adjacent to the tumor. The clonotype originates from a human donor with non-small cell lung cancer. The chain couples TRBV5-6 to TRBJ1-2; 7 bases line up with TRBD1. CDR3 region: CASRPTPGQTPSF. Written as DNA, the CDR3 is TGTGCCAGCAGACCCACCCCGGGACAGACCCCTTCCTTC.